These 31 T cell receptor beta chains were all obtained from the same sample, sequenced in a study of brain T cells in children with intractable seizures. TCRdb keeps only in-frame clones here, not all; method: immunoSEQ multiplex PCR. Found here are about 64,000 clones, 90% to 97% of them singletons; the top ten hold around 0.4%. This specimen consisted of peripheral blood, obtained at surgery. Every receptor here comes from a boy under two years old with focal cortical dysplasia and intractable seizures.

V is TRBV6-1 and J is TRBJ2-7; 8 nucleotides agree with TRBD1. This CDR3 region has 12 residues. The germline V gene encodes CDR1 MNHNS and CDR2 SASEGT. The DNA for the CDR3 is TGTGCTGTTGGACAGGGCTCCTACGAGCAGTACTTC. Amino acid sequence: CAVGQGSYEQYF.

The rearrangement joins TRBV28 to TRBJ2-1, with 11 bases fitting TRBD2. This CDR3 is 15 amino acids long. In germline, CDR1 is MDHEN, CDR2 SYDVKM. V shed 8 bases, J shed 4 bases, and the junction held 7 bases outside the gene matches. The CDR3 nucleotides are TGTGCCAGCCAACTAGCGGGAGCATGGTACAATGAGCAGTTCTTC. Protein sequence: CASQLAGAWYNEQFF.

This chain connects TRBV10-1 to TRBJ2-7; 12 bases map to TRBD2. The CDR3 has 17 residues. After removal of 5 bases from V and 1 base from J, the junction contained 9 bases not matched to a gene. Germline CDR1 and CDR2: WNHNN and SYGVQD (reference sequence). CDR3 sequence: CASSSRGTSGRSYEQYF. The CDR3 region has the DNA TGCGCCAGCAGTTCGAGGGGAACTAGCGGGAGGTCCTACGAGCAGTACTTC.

The rearrangement uses TRBV27 and TRBJ2-1; a weak D match, TRBD2 (6 bases). There are 15 residues in the CDR3. CDR1 is MNHEY and CDR2 is SMNVEV in the germline V gene (reference sequence). V gave up 6 bases and J gave up 1 base, with 13 bases separating them. In DNA, the CDR3 is TGTGCCAGCAGCCGACTAGTCTCTTCCTACAATGAGCAGTTCTTC. Residues: CASSRLVSSYNEQFF.

The chain employs TRBV9 and TRBJ2-1; tentatively, D is TRBD1 (5 bases). The V end lost 0 bases, the J end lost 4 bases, and 14 bases lay between the germline ends. The CDR3 contains 16 residues. Germline CDR1 and CDR2: SGDLS and YYNGEE. The CDR3 protein is CASSVGIQGSYNEQFF. CDR3 DNA: TGTGCCAGCAGCGTAGGGATCCAGGGCTCGTACAATGAGCAGTTCTTC. Complete variable domain (other parts from reference TRBV9 and TRBJ2-1): DSGVTQTPKHLITATGQRVTLRCSPRSGDLSVYWYQQSLDQGLQFLIQYYNGEERAKGNILERFSAQQFPDLHSELNLSSLELGDSALYFCASSVGIQGSYNEQFFGPGTRLTVL.

The genes are TRBV6-2 or TRBV6-3 and TRBJ1-2, with D possibly TRBD1 on 5 matching bases. This CDR3 is built from 16 residues. CDR1 and CDR2 from the germline V gene are MNHEY and SVGEGT. V was pared by 4 bases and J by 2 bases, with 17 bases between. CDR3 region: CASSSLRDRPNYGYTF. The CDR3 DNA sequence: TGTGCCAGCAGTTCGCTACGGGACCGACCAAACTATGGCTACACCTTC.

In nucleotides, the CDR3 is TGTGCCAGCCATAACGGGGTCGGGCGGGAAAAACTGTTTTTT. Its protein is CASHNGVGREKLFF. J is TRBJ1-4 and V is TRBV27, with no clear D. The V and J ends lost 8 bases and 8 bases respectively, with 18 bases between them. The CDR3 sequence is 14 residues long. Germline V gene lookup returns CDR1 MNHEY and CDR2 SMNVEV (reference sequence).

V usage is TRBV11-2 and J usage is TRBJ2-5; no definite D call. Germline CDR1 reads SGHAT; CDR2 reads FQNNGV. V gave up 3 bases and J gave up 1 base, with 6 bases separating them. This CDR3 has 13 amino acids. The CDR3 DNA follows: TGTGCCAGCAGCTTCGGGTTCCAAGAGACCCAGTACTTC. Translation gives CASSFGFQETQYF.

The gene calls are TRBV20-1 and TRBJ2-4; tentative D call: TRBD2 (6 bases). This CDR3 is 15 amino acids long. V was pared by 3 bases and J by 0 bases, with 12 bases between. Germline assignment: CDR1 DFQATT and CDR2 SNEGSKA (reference sequence). The CDR3 nucleotides are TGCAGTGCTAGTTGGGAGGCGGTAGCCAAAAACATTCAGTACTTC. Translation: CSASWEAVAKNIQYF.

V gene TRBV6-5 combines with J gene TRBJ1-2, with 7 bases identical to TRBD1. With 6 bases clipped from V and 5 bases from J, the junction kept 12 bases outside the gene matches. The CDR3 totals 15 residues. Germline V CDR1 and CDR2: MNHEY, SVGAGI. CDR3 in DNA: TGTGCCAGCAGGGCGCCCGGGACAGAGCTTTATGGCTACACCTTC. Translated, it gives CASRAPGTELYGYTF.

The gene calls are TRBV20-1 and TRBJ2-3; unclear D gene. V lost 6 bases and J lost 5, with 9 bases in between. This CDR3 is built from 11 residues. CDR1 is DFQATT, CDR2 SNEGSKA, per germline (reference sequence). The CDR3 here is CSAPSRDTQYF. Here the CDR3 DNA reads TGCAGTGCCCCGTCGCGAGATACGCAGTATTTT.

The chain joins TRBV10-3 to TRBJ2-6; D ambiguous. Germline assignment: CDR1 ENHRY and CDR2 SYGVKD. The CDR3 totals 16 residues. Trimming took off 11 bases at V and 0 bases at J, with 17 bases between the two ends. In DNA, the CDR3 is TGTGCCGTAAGTCCGGACGAGAACTCTGGGGCCAACGTCCTGACTTTC. Translating it yields CAVSPDENSGANVLTF.

This chain links TRBV2 with TRBJ2-7, with 7 bases identical to TRBD2. The CDR3 has 15 residues. V lost 5 bases and J lost 3; bases outside the gene matches: 10. From germline, CDR1 is SNHLY and CDR2 FYNNEI. In nucleotides, the CDR3 is TGTGCCAGCAGTTCAACCCTAGCGGCAATCTACGAGCAGTACTTC. As protein: CASSSTLAAIYEQYF.

This clone has a handful of counts. CDR3 bases: TGTGCCAGCAGTTTAAAATCCTCCTACGAGCAGTACTTC. Protein: CASSLKSSYEQYF. The chain has TRBV27 and TRBJ2-7; D remains ambiguous. The CDR3 length is 13 residues. Trimming took 2 bases from V and 0 from J, leaving 5 bases between them. Germline assignment: CDR1 MNHEY and CDR2 SMNVEV (reference sequence).

The J gene is TRBJ1-1, the V gene TRBV6-5; TRBD1 agrees at 9 bases. The V gene end was trimmed by 5 bases and the J gene end by 1 base; junction bases not matched to a gene: 2. The CDR3 totals 14 residues. Germline CDR1 and CDR2: MNHEY and SVGAGI. As DNA, the CDR3 is TGTGCCAGCAGTAGACAGGGGGGGAACACTGAAGCTTTCTTT. This gives the protein CASSRQGGNTEAFF.

The rearrangement links TRBV7-2 to TRBJ2-7; 7 nucleotides match TRBD2. V lost 1 base, J lost 3 bases, and 6 bases stayed unmatched. Germline-derived CDR1 and CDR2 are SGHTA and FQGNSA. This CDR3 spans 15 amino acids. In DNA, the CDR3 is TGTGCCAGCAGCTTAGTTAGAGGCGGGGGCTACGAGCAGTACTTC. This translates into CASSLVRGGGYEQYF.

In its sample, this clone was seen once. This sequence joins TRBV27 and TRBJ2-7, with D maybe TRBD1 (6 bases). The CDR3 extends over 18 amino acids. Trimming pared 5 bases from V and 3 bases from J, leaving 26 bases between. CDR1 is MNHEY, CDR2 SMNVEV, per germline (reference sequence). The CDR3 DNA is TGTGCCAGCAGTCTATGGGGGCCCCGGAATGGAAACTTCTACGAGCAGTACTTC. It encodes CASSLWGPRNGNFYEQYF.

This chain connects TRBV7-9 to TRBJ1-3; D gene uncertain. The CDR3 is 15 residues long. V was clipped by 5 bases and J by 2 bases, with 13 bases between them. CDR1 is SEHNR and CDR2 is FQNEAQ in the germline V gene (reference sequence). The CDR3 is CASSAPGSAGNTIYF. CDR3 DNA sequence: TGTGCCAGCAGCGCCCCCGGCAGCGCTGGAAACACCATATATTTT.

The CDR3 coding sequence is TGCGCCAGCAGCCCTGGCTTAAGGACATTAGCTCTCTATGAGCAGTTCTTC. Translating it yields CASSPGLRTLALYEQFF. The chain is built from TRBV5-1 and TRBJ2-1, with D tentatively TRBD1 (5 bases). V lost 4 bases, J lost 8 bases, and 25 bases lay in between. From germline, CDR1 is SGHRS and CDR2 YFSETQ. CDR3 size: 17 residues. The whole variable domain, filled in from reference TRBV5-1 and TRBJ2-1, reads KAGVTQTPRYLIKTRGQQVTLSCSPISGHRSVSWYQQTPGQGLQFLFEYFSETQRNKGNFPGRFSGRQFSNSRSEMNVSTLELGDSALYLCASSPGLRTLALYEQFFGPGTRLTVL.

The rearrangement joins TRBV27 to TRBJ2-7; a possible D gene is TRBD1 (5 bases). The CDR3 has 13 residues. The V and J ends lost 6 bases and 2 bases respectively, with 11 bases between them. Germline lookup yields CDR1 MNHEY and CDR2 SMNVEV (reference sequence). In DNA form, the CDR3 reads TGTGCCAGCAGACATCAGGGAACCTACGAGCAGTACTTC. Protein: CASRHQGTYEQYF.

In nucleotides, the CDR3 is TGTGCTAGTGGTTTGCCACCTAAAACCCGACAGGGGGCCCTGCGTAAATCTGGGACCCAGTACTTC. Translating it yields CASGLPPKTRQGALRKSGTQYF. The rearrangement uses TRBV12-5 and TRBJ2-5; the match to TRBD1 covers 10 bases. Germline V gene data show CDR1 as LGHNT and CDR2 as FRNRAP. The V gene end was trimmed by 2 bases and the J gene end by 7 bases; junction bases not matched to a gene: 28. CDR3 length: 22 residues.

This rearrangement joins TRBV3-1 (or the pseudogene TRBV3-2) to TRBJ2-3; tentatively, D is TRBD1 (5 bases). CDR1 and CDR2 from the germline V gene are LGHDT and YNNKEL (reference sequence). The V end lost 1 base, the J end lost 0 bases, and 11 bases lay between the germline ends. CDR3 length equals 16 residues. In DNA form, the CDR3 reads TGTGCCAGCAGCCAAGTAAGGCCAGGGAGCACAGATACGCAGTATTTT. Amino acids: CASSQVRPGSTDTQYF.

This clone appeared a single time. The rearrangement joins TRBV5-4 to TRBJ2-1, with 10 bases aligning to TRBD2. V lost 4 bases and J lost 9; bases outside the gene matches: 4. The germline V gene encodes CDR1 SGHNT and CDR2 YYREEE (reference sequence). CDR3 size: 13 residues. CDR3 nucleotide sequence: TGTGCCAGCAGCCTCCGGACTAGCGGTGAGCAGTTCTTC. Its translation: CASSLRTSGEQFF.

This chain connects TRBV20-1 to TRBJ2-1; unclear D gene. With 3 bases removed from V and 2 bases from J, the gap between germline ends came to 14 bases. Germline V CDR1 and CDR2: DFQATT, SNEGSKA (reference sequence). The CDR3 loop spans 15 amino acids. The CDR3 nucleotides read TGCAGTGCTAGTAGTCTTCTGGAAACCTACAATGAGCAGTTCTTC. As protein: CSASSLLETYNEQFF.

Turning to this clone: One end of the junction is discordant with germline, which a read error may explain. V usage is TRBV6-5 and J usage is TRBJ1-5; 9 nucleotides match TRBD1. CDR3 length: 15 amino acids. In germline, CDR1 is MNHEY, CDR2 SVGAGI. The CDR3 region has the DNA TGTGCCAGCAGTGACTCGGGACAGGGACATCAGCCCCAGCATTTT. It yields the protein CASSDSGQGHQPQHF.

The chain has TRBV11-2 and TRBJ2-3, with 11 bases matching TRBD2. This CDR3 comprises 15 residues. Germline CDR1 and CDR2: SGHAT and FQNNGV. Trimming cost V 4 bases and J 5 bases; bases outside gene matches: 5. The CDR3 sequence is CASSSSGRRGDTQYF. CDR3 nucleotide sequence: TGTGCCAGCAGCTCTAGCGGGAGGCGGGGAGATACGCAGTATTTT.

This chain joins TRBV10-3 and TRBJ2-3; a possible D gene is TRBD2 (7 bases). Germline CDR1 is ENHRY and CDR2 is SYGVKD. The CDR3 is made up of 15 amino acids. Trimming removed 3 bases at V and 4 bases at J, with 14 bases between. In DNA form, the CDR3 reads TGTGCCATCAGTGATGGGGGGGCAGTAGCAGATACGCAGTATTTT. Residues: CAISDGGAVADTQYF.

This sequence joins TRBV11-2 and TRBJ2-3; 10 nucleotides line up with TRBD2. V was pared by 1 base and J by 6 bases, with 10 bases of the junction left unmatched. The CDR3 covers 17 residues. Germline V gene lookup returns CDR1 SGHAT and CDR2 FQNNGV. CDR3 coding DNA: TGTGCCAGCAGCTTAGCTATTAGCGGGAGGCGGGCGGATACGCAGTATTTT. It is translated as CASSLAISGRRADTQYF. Full variable domain (missing parts from reference TRBV11-2 and TRBJ2-3): EAGVAQSPRYKIIEKRQSVAFWCNPISGHATLYWYQQILGQGPKLLIQFQNNGVVDDSQLPKDRFSAERLKGVDSTLKIQPAKLEDSAVYLCASSLAISGRRADTQYFGPGTRLTVL.

This chain joins TRBV18 and TRBJ2-3, with D possibly being TRBD1 (5 bases). CDR3 length equals 17 residues. V was shortened by 8 bases and J by 2 bases, with 23 bases between the two germline ends. The germline gives CDR1 KGHSH, CDR2 LQKENI. DNA of the CDR3: TGTGCCAGCGCCCCAGGGTTTGGTAGGCCCACCACAGATACGCAGTATTTT. It encodes CASAPGFGRPTTDTQYF.

This sequence joins TRBV19 and TRBJ2-1; D ambiguous. This CDR3 contains 14 residues. CDR1 is LNHDA and CDR2 is SQIVND in the germline V gene (reference sequence). V dropped 3 bases and J dropped 10 bases, with 16 bases sitting between them. This CDR3 is CASSIPYPTSEQFF. Here the CDR3 DNA reads TGTGCCAGTAGTATCCCTTACCCCACCAGCGAGCAGTTCTTC.

The chain joins TRBV7-2 to TRBJ2-3; 10 bases map to TRBD2. Trimming at V came to 5 bases and at J to 8 bases, leaving 13 bases not matched to a gene. This CDR3 is 16 amino acids long. Per the germline V gene, CDR1 is SGHTA and CDR2 is FQGNSA. The CDR3 DNA reads as TGTGCCAGCAGCGTCAGAGCGGGGGGGGCCCCAGGTACGCAGTATTTT. This gives the protein CASSVRAGGAPGTQYF.